These 17 T cell receptor beta chains came from one sample sequenced in a study of T-cell reconstitution after alpha-beta-depleted transplantation in children. A TCRbeta library incorporating unique molecular identifiers was prepared. MiXCR, run by TCRdb on the PCR reads, gives a single entry per CDR3 protein. The sample carries around 270,000 distinct CDR3 sequences, over 9.5% recorded once. Sequences were derived from PBMCs, sampled before TCRalphabeta/CD19-depleted stem cell transplant. The receptors shown here come from a boy younger than two with acute myeloid leukemia, due to receive a stem cell transplant.

J is TRBJ2-3 and V is TRBV12-3 or TRBV12-4; TRBD1 matches 7 bases. The junction had 11 bases not matched to a gene; V was cut back by 3 bases and J by 2 bases. The CDR3 covers 17 residues. CDR3 sequence reads: CASSFPWTGHFTDTQYF. The CDR3 DNA is TGTGCCAGCAGTTTCCCCTGGACAGGCCACTTCACAGATACGCAGTATTTT.

This clonotype has ten or more counts. The rearrangement links TRBV7-9 to TRBJ2-1; no firm D call. Germline V gene lookup returns CDR1 SEHNR and CDR2 FQNEAQ (reference sequence). Trimming took off 0 bases at V and 7 bases at J, with 7 bases between the two ends. This CDR3 has 13 residues. The CDR3 DNA reads TGTGCCAGCAGCTTAGCGTGGTTGAATGAGCAGTTCTTC. It is translated as CASSLAWLNEQFF.

There are a few counts of this clonotype. The chain recombines TRBV7-9 with TRBJ2-1; 14 bases are a match to TRBD2. The V gene's germline CDR1 is SEHNR and CDR2 FQNEAQ (reference sequence). With 5 bases clipped from V and 16 bases from J, the junction kept 7 bases outside the gene matches. The CDR3 is 13 residues long. CDR3 sequence: CASSPRTSGRSFF. Here the CDR3 DNA reads TGTGCCAGCAGCCCACGGACTAGCGGGAGGAGTTTCTTC.

This clonotype was detected ten times or more. V gene TRBV6-1 combines with J gene TRBJ1-6, with D maybe TRBD1 (5 bases). The V end was cut by 6 bases, the J end by 8 bases, with 17 bases between. From germline, CDR1 is MNHNS and CDR2 SASEGT. The CDR3 is 15 residues long. As DNA, the CDR3 is TGTGCCAGCAGCCGGGGCCCCGGGAGGGATTCACCCCTCCACTTT. It is translated as CASSRGPGRDSPLHF.

In this sample, this clonotype turned up a few times. The V call is TRBV5-1, the J call TRBJ1-4; tentatively, D is TRBD1 (6 bases). Trimming pared 2 bases from V and 6 bases from J, leaving 11 bases between. The germline gives CDR1 SGHRS, CDR2 YFSETQ. The CDR3 contains 14 residues. The DNA for the CDR3 is TGCGCCAGCAGCTTCAGGGGCGGGGATGAAAAACTGTTTTTT. Translation: CASSFRGGDEKLFF.

This clonotype was counted at least ten times. The CDR3 sequence: CSVSGTGYDEQFF. As DNA, the CDR3 is TGCAGCGTCTCCGGGACAGGGTACGATGAGCAGTTCTTC. V and J are TRBV29-1 and TRBJ2-1; TRBD1 agrees at 9 bases. Germline CDR1 is SQVTM and CDR2 is ANQGSEA. Trimming at V came to 6 bases and at J to 8 bases, leaving 8 bases not matched to a gene. This CDR3 has 13 residues.

This clonotype was counted many times. This chain connects TRBV20-1 to TRBJ2-4; 14 bases agree with TRBD2. V was clipped by 4 bases and J by 2 bases; unmatched bases: 10. The germline gives CDR1 DFQATT, CDR2 SNEGSKA (reference sequence). This CDR3 contains 18 residues. In DNA, the CDR3 is TGCAGTGCTACCGGACTAGCGGGGGGAATACCCACCAAAAACATTCAGTACTTC. It specifies CSATGLAGGIPTKNIQYF.

The CDR3 nucleotides read TGTGCCAGCAGTTTCCCTGGGACTAGCGGGGGGTCACAAGAGACCCAGTACTTC. Protein sequence: CASSFPGTSGGSQETQYF. J is TRBJ2-5 and V is TRBV28; 15 bases align to TRBD2. CDR3 length equals 18 residues. J gave up 2 bases and V 3 bases, and 7 bases lay outside the gene matches. The germline gives CDR1 MDHEN, CDR2 SYDVKM.

This clonotype was picked up many times. This chain links TRBV28 with TRBJ1-1; 8 nucleotides line up with TRBD1. Germline CDR1 and CDR2: MDHEN and SYDVKM. V dropped 7 bases and J dropped 4; count of bases not matched to a gene: 5. This CDR3 region has 13 residues. The CDR3 here is CASIWDRSTEAFF. The CDR3 coding sequence is TGTGCCAGCATATGGGACAGGTCCACTGAAGCTTTCTTT. Based on the CDR3 plus reference TRBV28 and TRBJ1-1, the full variable domain is DVKVTQSSRYLVKRTGEKVFLECVQDMDHENMFWYRQDPGLGLRLIYFSYDVKMKEKGDIPEGYSVSREKKERFSLILESASTNQTSMYLCASIWDRSTEAFFGQGTRLTVV.

The sample holds a few counts of this clonotype. The V and J genes are TRBV20-1 and TRBJ2-7; 7 bases are shared with TRBD2. J gave up 0 bases and V 0 bases, and 8 bases lay outside the gene matches. This CDR3 spans 16 amino acids. Germline-derived CDR1 and CDR2 are DFQATT and SNEGSKA (reference sequence). Here the CDR3 DNA reads TGCAGTGCTAGAGACCCGGGGGGAACGAGCTCCTACGAGCAGTACTTC. Residues: CSARDPGGTSSYEQYF.

The gene calls are TRBV11-1 and TRBJ1-4; D is ambiguous. The CDR3 extends over 15 amino acids. Trimming shortened V by 2 bases and J by 7 bases, and 14 bases separated the two germline ends. The germline V gene has CDR1 SGHAT and CDR2 FQDESV (reference sequence). CDR3 DNA sequence: TGTGCCAGCAGCTTATTCGAGAGGAGCGCTGAAAAACTGTTTTTT. This gives the protein CASSLFERSAEKLFF.

There are a few counts of this clonotype. The chain combines TRBV11-2 with TRBJ2-7; possible D gene TRBD1, 5 bases. CDR3 length: 13 amino acids. Germline CDR1 and CDR2: SGHAT and FQNNGV. Trimming shortened V by 8 bases and J by 3 bases, and 14 bases separated the two germline ends. CDR3 sequence reads: CASDHDSHYEQYF. CDR3 sequence (DNA): TGTGCCAGCGACCACGACAGTCACTACGAGCAGTACTTC.

The table lists this clonotype with many counts. This chain uses TRBV20-1 with TRBJ2-1, with D maybe TRBD2 (5 bases). The germline V and J ends were trimmed by 4 bases and 6 bases, with 16 bases remaining between them. CDR1 DFQATT and CDR2 SNEGSKA come from the germline V gene (reference sequence). The CDR3 loop spans 14 amino acids. In DNA form, the CDR3 reads TGCAGTGCTACCGGACTCACTGTAGGCAATGAGCAGTTCTTC. This gives the protein CSATGLTVGNEQFF.

This clonotype was counted many times. The chain couples TRBV28 to TRBJ2-7, with TRBD1 matching 8 bases. The CDR3 runs to 17 residues. Germline V CDR1 and CDR2: MDHEN, SYDVKM. V gave up 3 bases and J gave up 3 bases; unmatched junction bases: 13. The chain's CDR3 is CASSFALGQVFLYEQYF. In DNA, the CDR3 is TGTGCCAGCAGTTTCGCCTTGGGACAGGTCTTTCTCTACGAGCAGTACTTC.

This clonotype occurred a few times. The rearrangement uses TRBV6-2 or TRBV6-3 and TRBJ2-7, with 13 bases lining up with TRBD2. Trimming removed 6 bases from V and 3 bases from J; junction bases left unmatched: 23. Per germline, CDR1 MNHEY and CDR2 SVGEGT. CDR3 size: 21 residues. This chain's CDR3 is CASSLTFTSGGAGVPIYEQYF. CDR3 sequence (DNA): TGTGCCAGCAGCCTCACCTTTACTAGCGGGGGGGCCGGGGTACCAATCTACGAGCAGTACTTC.

This clonotype was observed at least ten times. The chain joins TRBV7-9 to TRBJ1-5; the D gene is possibly TRBD1 (5 bases). V was trimmed by 1 base and J by 4 bases, leaving 8 bases between them. The CDR3 contains 14 residues. CDR1 is SEHNR, CDR2 FQNEAQ, per germline (reference sequence). As DNA, the CDR3 is TGTGCCAGCAGCTTAGGGGACGGAAATCAGCCCCAGCATTTT. Translated, it gives CASSLGDGNQPQHF.

This clonotype has a count of ten or more. The chain has TRBV12-3 or TRBV12-4 and TRBJ2-5; TRBD2 aligns across 9 bases. This CDR3 has 16 amino acids. V lost 5 bases to trimming and J lost 0 bases; unmatched junction nucleotides: 7. CDR3 nucleotides: TGTGCCAGCAGTCCATGGGGCGGGGGGGACCAAGAGACCCAGTACTTC. This sequence encodes CASSPWGGGDQETQYF.